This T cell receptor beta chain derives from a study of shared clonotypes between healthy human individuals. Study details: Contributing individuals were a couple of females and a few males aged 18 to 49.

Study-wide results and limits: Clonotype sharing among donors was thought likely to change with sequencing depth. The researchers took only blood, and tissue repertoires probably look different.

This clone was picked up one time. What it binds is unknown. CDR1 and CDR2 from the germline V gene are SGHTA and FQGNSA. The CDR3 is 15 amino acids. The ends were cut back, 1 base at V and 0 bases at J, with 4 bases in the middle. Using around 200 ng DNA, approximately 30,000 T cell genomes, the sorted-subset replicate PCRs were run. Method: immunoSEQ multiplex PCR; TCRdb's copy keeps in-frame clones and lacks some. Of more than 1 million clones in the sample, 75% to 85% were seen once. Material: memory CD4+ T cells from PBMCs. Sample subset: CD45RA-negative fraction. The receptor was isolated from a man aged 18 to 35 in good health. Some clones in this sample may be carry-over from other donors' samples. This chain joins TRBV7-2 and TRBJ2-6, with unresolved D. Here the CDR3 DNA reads TGTGCCAGCAGCTTAGAGTTCTCTGGGGCCAACGTCCTGACTTTC. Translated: CASSLEFSGANVLTF.